This TCR beta chain was retrieved from a study of cytomegalovirus exposure and HLA in healthy donors. Study observations and caveats: In a later analysis, several top co-occurrence clusters appeared linked to parvovirus B19, influenza, CMV and Epstein-Barr virus.

The PCR was carried out with 60 Vbeta primers and 13 Jbeta primers. Data came from immunoSEQ multiplex PCR; TCRdb stores just in-frame clones and leaves some out. The ten top clones account for about 0.96%, within a sample of 110,000 to 150,000 clones. For this clone: Its antigen is unknown.

This clonotype originated in a male donor in good health and CMV-seronegative. Input material: PBMCs.

The CDR3 nucleotides are TGTGCCAGCAGCTTAGCGGGGACAGGCCGTTACAATGAGCAGTTCTTC. Translated: CASSLAGTGRYNEQFF. The chain joins TRBV7-2 to TRBJ2-1, with TRBD1 matching 8 bases. The V and J ends lost 0 bases and 4 bases, in that order; junction bases with no gene match: 5. CDR1 is SGHTA and CDR2 is FQGNSA in the germline V gene. The CDR3 has 16 residues.